The rows below give T cell receptor beta chains drawn from one sample of a study of blood T cells in healthy people across ages. A single record per CDR3 protein comes from TCRdb applying MiXCR to the 5' RACE reads. The sample carries over 1,300,000 distinct CDR3 sequences, approximately 63% recorded once. The sample was blood. These receptors were taken from a man between 18 and 29 years old in good health. Each CDR3 is given with its conserved first and last residue. Each record gives: J gene, V gene, CDR3 length, clone size, D gene, CDR3 DNA, CDR3 protein. The D gene is left open where the match is weak. Some rows have no size entry. The others give once, few or many, or a class for an expanded clone.

J gene: TRBJ2-7; V gene: TRBV6-6; CDR3 length: 14; clone size: once; D gene: NA; CDR3 DNA: TGTGCCAGCCAAAGACAGATCAACTCCTACGAGCAGTACTTC; CDR3 protein: CASQRQINSYEQYF
J gene: TRBJ2-7; V gene: TRBV12-3/TRBV12-4; CDR3 length: 14; clone size: NA; D gene: TRBD1; CDR3 DNA: TGTGCCAGCCTCCCCGGGACAGGGTCCTACGAGCAGTACTTC; CDR3 protein: CASLPGTGSYEQYF
J gene: TRBJ2-1; V gene: TRBV20-1; CDR3 length: 14; clone size: few; D gene: TRBD2; CDR3 DNA: TGCAGTCTCAAACGGCGGCTAGCGGGTGGTGAGCAGTTCTTC; CDR3 protein: CSLKRRLAGGEQFF
J gene: TRBJ2-3; V gene: TRBV20-1; CDR3 length: 15; clone size: NA; D gene: TRBD2; CDR3 DNA: TGCAGTGCTAGAGATTACAGCGGGAGAAGAGATACGCAGTATTTT; CDR3 protein: CSARDYSGRRDTQYF
J gene: TRBJ2-1; V gene: TRBV9; CDR3 length: 12; clone size: NA; D gene: NA; CDR3 DNA: TGTGCCAGCAGCGCAGACAGTTTCCCGCAGTTCTTC; CDR3 protein: CASSADSFPQFF
J gene: TRBJ2-5; V gene: TRBV29-1; CDR3 length: 10; clone size: NA; D gene: NA; CDR3 DNA: TGCAGCGTTGAAAGGTCGTTTGAGTACTTC; CDR3 protein: CSVERSFEYF
J gene: TRBJ2-3; V gene: TRBV20-1; CDR3 length: 16; clone size: NA; D gene: TRBD2; CDR3 DNA: TGCAGTGCTAGTAATAAGAGCGGGAGCCGCACAGATACGCAGTATTTT; CDR3 protein: CSASNKSGSRTDTQYF
J gene: TRBJ1-2; V gene: TRBV12-3/TRBV12-4; CDR3 length: 12; clone size: NA; D gene: NA; CDR3 DNA: TGTGCCAGCAGGCCTCCCCAGGGGTACTACACCTTC; CDR3 protein: CASRPPQGYYTF
J gene: TRBJ2-6; V gene: TRBV7-9; CDR3 length: 16; clone size: NA; D gene: NA; CDR3 DNA: TGTGCCAGCAGGCGGGCGGCGATCTCTGGGGCCAACGTCCTGACTTTC; CDR3 protein: CASRRAAISGANVLTF
J gene: TRBJ1-2; V gene: TRBV28; CDR3 length: 14; clone size: once; D gene: NA; CDR3 DNA: TGTGCCAGCAGTGCACCGGGACCCTACTATGGCTACACCTTC; CDR3 protein: CASSAPGPYYGYTF
J gene: TRBJ1-6; V gene: TRBV5-1; CDR3 length: 18; clone size: NA; D gene: NA; CDR3 DNA: TGCGCCAGCAGCTTGGCCGGAGGGTCGGGACCGGCGGGGACACCCCTCCACTTT; CDR3 protein: CASSLAGGSGPAGTPLHF
J gene: TRBJ2-5; V gene: TRBV15; CDR3 length: 15; clone size: few; D gene: NA; CDR3 DNA: TGTGCCACCAGCAGATCTCGGGATCCTCAAGAGACCCAGTACTTC; CDR3 protein: CATSRSRDPQETQYF
J gene: TRBJ1-1; V gene: TRBV6-2/TRBV6-3; CDR3 length: 13; clone size: NA; D gene: NA; CDR3 DNA: TGTGCCAGCAGTTACTCAGAAACGGGTGAAGCTTTCTTT; CDR3 protein: CASSYSETGEAFF
J gene: TRBJ1-2; V gene: TRBV6-2/TRBV6-3; CDR3 length: 12; clone size: NA; D gene: NA; CDR3 DNA: TGTGCCAGCAGTTACGGGGCCAGTGGCTACACCTTC; CDR3 protein: CASSYGASGYTF
J gene: TRBJ2-3; V gene: TRBV27; CDR3 length: 16; clone size: NA; D gene: NA; CDR3 DNA: TGTGCCAGCAGTTTAGGATGGGCCGGAGACGGAGATACGCAGTATTTT; CDR3 protein: CASSLGWAGDGDTQYF
J gene: TRBJ1-1; V gene: TRBV20-1; CDR3 length: 14; clone size: NA; D gene: NA; CDR3 DNA: TGCAGTGCTAGTTGGGGTAAGGGGAACACTGAAGCTTTCTTT; CDR3 protein: CSASWGKGNTEAFF
J gene: TRBJ2-1; V gene: TRBV20-1; CDR3 length: 16; clone size: NA; D gene: NA; CDR3 DNA: TGCAGTGCTAGATCTCCTACCCGGGGACAAACGGATGAGCAGTTCTTC; CDR3 protein: CSARSPTRGQTDEQFF
J gene: TRBJ2-1; V gene: TRBV29-1; CDR3 length: 12; clone size: few; D gene: NA; CDR3 DNA: TGCAGCGTTCTGAAATCCCCCAATGAGCAGTTCTTC; CDR3 protein: CSVLKSPNEQFF
J gene: TRBJ2-5; V gene: TRBV20-1; CDR3 length: 17; clone size: once; D gene: TRBD2; CDR3 DNA: TGCAGTGCTAGAGGGGTCTCTGGCGGGGGGTTTTCGGAGACCCAGTACTTC; CDR3 protein: CSARGVSGGGFSETQYF
J gene: TRBJ2-1; V gene: TRBV15; CDR3 length: 16; clone size: NA; D gene: NA; CDR3 DNA: TGTGCCACCAGCAGATCCCTGGGGGATGTCTACAATGAGCAGTTCTTC; CDR3 protein: CATSRSLGDVYNEQFF
J gene: TRBJ1-1; V gene: TRBV20-1; CDR3 length: 13; clone size: few; D gene: TRBD1; CDR3 DNA: TGCAGTGCTCCAGGGGGCATCGGGACTGAAGCTTTCTTT; CDR3 protein: CSAPGGIGTEAFF
J gene: TRBJ2-2; V gene: TRBV20-1; CDR3 length: 16; clone size: once; D gene: TRBD2; CDR3 DNA: TGCAGTGCTAGAGATAGCCGGGGGGGCGACACCGGGGAGCTGTTTTTT; CDR3 protein: CSARDSRGGDTGELFF
J gene: TRBJ2-6; V gene: TRBV10-3; CDR3 length: 18; clone size: NA; D gene: NA; CDR3 DNA: TGTGCCATCAGTGAGAAGCTCATCAGGGTTCCTGGGGCCAACGTCCTGACTTTC; CDR3 protein: CAISEKLIRVPGANVLTF
J gene: TRBJ2-7; V gene: TRBV20-1; CDR3 length: 15; clone size: NA; D gene: NA; CDR3 DNA: TGCAGTGCTAGAGATCGCCGGGGCAGCTCCTACGAGCAGTACTTC; CDR3 protein: CSARDRRGSSYEQYF